This T cell receptor (beta chain) was obtained from a study of blood T cell repertoires in COVID-19. This clone was seen just once. Some clones are missing from TCRdb's copy, which holds only in-frame ones; the method was immunoSEQ multiplex PCR. The data hold 200,000 to 250,000 clones, with 87% observed a single time. Germline V lookup: CDR1 LNHDA, CDR2 SQIVND (reference sequence). Trimming took 1 base from V and 2 from J, leaving 18 bases between them. The CDR3 contains 17 residues. This chain joins TRBV19 and TRBJ2-7; perhaps TRBD2 as D (6 bases). The sample taken for sequencing was PBMCs or T cells enriched from blood (not recorded which). This clonotype originated in a woman aged 30 to 39 with acute COVID-19. The CDR3: CASSIVGGREAAYEQYF. For the CDR3, the DNA is TGTGCCAGTAGTATAGTAGGCGGCAGGGAGGCCGCCTACGAGCAGTACTTC.